One sample yielded the 8 T cell receptor beta chains listed below, sequenced in a study of T cell responses to AZD1222 COVID-19 vaccine. TCRdb's copy holds only in-frame clones and misses some; the assay was immunoSEQ multiplex PCR. The repertoire holds roughly 120,000 clones, with around 90% as singletons. Here the sequenced sample was peripheral blood, taken on day 0 of AZD1222 vaccination. Receptor source: an adult in good health.

This chain links TRBV4-2 with TRBJ2-5; D not certain. Germline-derived CDR1 and CDR2 are LGHNA and YNFKEQ. Deletions cut 1 base from V and 2 bases from J, with 11 bases between. This CDR3 region has 15 residues. The CDR3 coding sequence is TGTGCCAGCAGCCAAGTTCTGAACTCTCAAGAGACCCAGTACTTC. The encoded protein is CASSQVLNSQETQYF.

V and J are TRBV29-1 and TRBJ1-6, with no clear D. V was shortened by 5 bases and J by 9 bases, with 14 bases between the two germline ends. Per the germline V gene, CDR1 is SQVTM and CDR2 is ANQGSEA. This CDR3 contains 13 residues. CDR3: CSVKELGSSPLHF. CDR3 coding DNA: TGCAGCGTTAAGGAGCTTGGGAGTTCACCCCTCCACTTT.

The J gene is TRBJ1-1, the V gene TRBV3-1 (or the pseudogene TRBV3-2); the D gene is possibly TRBD1 (6 bases). V shed 2 bases and J shed 4 bases, with 17 bases lying between them. From germline, CDR1 is LGHDT and CDR2 YNNKEL (reference sequence). This CDR3 comprises 16 residues. This CDR3 reads CASSQIDRTSGTEAFF. The CDR3 nucleotides read TGTGCCAGCAGCCAAATTGACAGGACGTCGGGCACTGAAGCTTTCTTT.

This clone was detected only a few times. The V gene is TRBV28, the J gene TRBJ1-4; the match to TRBD1 covers 7 bases. CDR1 is MDHEN and CDR2 is SYDVKM in the germline V gene. The V segment lost 6 bases and the J segment 6 bases; nucleotides outside the gene matches: 10. The CDR3 extends over 15 amino acids. CDR3 sequence: CASRSRQGGHEKLFF. The DNA for the CDR3 is TGTGCCAGCAGGTCCAGACAGGGAGGGCATGAAAAACTGTTTTTT. The full variable domain, completed using reference TRBV28 and TRBJ1-4, is DVKVTQSSRYLVKRTGEKVFLECVQDMDHENMFWYRQDPGLGLRLIYFSYDVKMKEKGDIPEGYSVSREKKERFSLILESASTNQTSMYLCASRSRQGGHEKLFFGSGTQLSVL.

This clone was observed a handful of times. This chain joins TRBV18 and TRBJ1-4; D call uncertain. This CDR3 has 15 amino acids. V lost 3 bases and J 0 bases, leaving 8 bases between the germline ends. Germline V lookup: CDR1 KGHSH, CDR2 LQKENI. CDR3: CASSPRKATNEKLFF. CDR3 DNA sequence: TGTGCCAGCTCACCCCGTAAGGCAACTAATGAAAAACTGTTTTTT.

V and J are TRBV6-5 and TRBJ1-4; perhaps TRBD1 as D (5 bases). Germline CDR1 is MNHEY and CDR2 is SVGAGI. The CDR3 extends over 14 amino acids. Trimming took off 6 bases at V and 2 bases at J, with 10 bases between the two ends. CDR3 coding DNA: TGTGCCAGCAGGCCGGGACGGACTAATGAAAAACTGTTTTTT. This translates into CASRPGRTNEKLFF.

The CDR3 DNA reads TGTGCCAGCAGTTTTGGGACCGTAGGCAGAGCTTTCTTT. Translating gives CASSFGTVGRAFF. The chain has TRBV28 and TRBJ1-1; a possible D gene is TRBD1 (5 bases). The CDR3 extends over 13 amino acids. With 3 bases removed from V and 10 bases from J, the gap between germline ends came to 15 bases. The germline CDR1 and CDR2 sequences are MDHEN and SYDVKM. Using reference TRBV28 and TRBJ1-1 for the parts outside the CDR3, the full variable domain is DVKVTQSSRYLVKRTGEKVFLECVQDMDHENMFWYRQDPGLGLRLIYFSYDVKMKEKGDIPEGYSVSREKKERFSLILESASTNQTSMYLCASSFGTVGRAFFGQGTRLTVV.

DNA for the CDR3: TGTGCCAGCAGTAGCGGGACTAGCGGGACCACCGAGCAGTACTTC. Residues: CASSSGTSGTTEQYF. The chain uses TRBV27 and TRBJ2-7, with 13 bases fitting TRBD2. The CDR3 loop spans 15 amino acids. Germline V lookup: CDR1 MNHEY, CDR2 SMNVEV (reference sequence). J gave up 6 bases and V 5 bases, and 7 bases lay outside the gene matches.